This T cell receptor beta chain originates from a study of T cell changes during pregnancy in multiple sclerosis. Per the germline V gene, CDR1 is SGHVS and CDR2 is FQNEAQ. The CDR3 loop spans 18 amino acids. V was pared by 1 base and J by 0 bases, with 10 bases of the junction left unmatched. TCRdb keeps only in-frame clones here, not all; method: immunoSEQ multiplex PCR. Among some 31,000 clones listed, roughly nine tenths were seen once. The TCR comes from a female donor in good health, enrolled as a control in a pregnancy study. This chain joins TRBV7-8 and TRBJ2-3; 7 nucleotides match TRBD2. The sequenced sample was CD4+ T cells from peripheral blood mononuclear cells, obtained in the second trimester of pregnancy. The CDR3 coding sequence is TGTGCCAGCAGCTTAGGAGGCCGGGCGGGAGTCAGCACAGATACGCAGTATTTT. As protein: CASSLGGRAGVSTDTQYF.